This TCR beta chain was recovered during a study of graft-versus-host responses after intestinal transplantation. General study points: Where graft-donor T cell macrochimerism was present, patients had high graft-versus-host to host-versus-graft clonal ratios in allografts. Some GvH clones appeared in ileal mucosa or blood before recipient bone marrow.

The CDR3 consists of 16 residues. The germline CDR1 and CDR2 sequences are SGHRS and YFSETQ. Unmatched junction bases numbered 5, after V lost 0 bases and J lost 1 base. In regard to this clone: Its antigen is unidentified.

Profiled with immunoSEQ multiplex PCR; TCRdb holds only in-frame clones, not every one. The table includes 150,000 or so clones, over 90% detected once. This sample comprised unstimulated CD4+ T cells sorted from spleen or lymph node cells, obtained before intestinal transplant. This clonotype was obtained from a human donor who received an intestinal transplant. This chain uses TRBV5-1 with TRBJ2-3; 7 nucleotides align to TRBD1. CDR3 region: CASSLDRGTGTDTQYF. The CDR3 nucleotides read TGCGCCAGCAGCTTGGACAGGGGTACGGGCACAGATACGCAGTATTTT.